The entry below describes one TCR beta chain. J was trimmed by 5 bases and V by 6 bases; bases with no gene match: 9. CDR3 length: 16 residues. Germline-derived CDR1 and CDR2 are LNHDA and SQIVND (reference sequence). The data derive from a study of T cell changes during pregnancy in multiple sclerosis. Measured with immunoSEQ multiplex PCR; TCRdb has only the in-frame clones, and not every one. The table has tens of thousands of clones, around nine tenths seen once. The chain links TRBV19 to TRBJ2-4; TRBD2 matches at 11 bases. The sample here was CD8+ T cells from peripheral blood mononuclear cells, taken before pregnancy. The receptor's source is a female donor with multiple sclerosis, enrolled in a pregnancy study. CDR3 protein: CASSPKRGLAENIQYF. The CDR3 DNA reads TGTGCCAGTAGCCCCAAGCGGGGACTAGCGGAAAACATTCAGTACTTC.